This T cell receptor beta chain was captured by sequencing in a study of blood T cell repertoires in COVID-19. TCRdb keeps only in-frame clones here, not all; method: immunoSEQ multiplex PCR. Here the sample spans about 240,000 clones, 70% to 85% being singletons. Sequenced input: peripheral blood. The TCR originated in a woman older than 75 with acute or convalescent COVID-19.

CDR3 loop: CASNLQGVLMNTEAFF. In nucleotides, the CDR3 is TGTGCCAGCAACCTACAGGGGGTACTTATGAACACTGAAGCTTTCTTT. The chain couples TRBV27 to TRBJ1-1; TRBD1 matches 8 bases. This CDR3 comprises 16 residues. The germline V gene has CDR1 MNHEY and CDR2 SMNVEV (reference sequence). V dropped 7 bases and J dropped 0; count of bases not matched to a gene: 10.